The text below deals with one T cell receptor (beta chain). Its specificity is not known. CDR3 length: 15 residues. Germline values: CDR1 LGHNA, CDR2 YSLEER. V lost 1 base and J lost 1; bases outside the gene matches: 3. RNA totalling roughly 0.5 to 1 ug underwent reverse transcription with random hexamers. TCRdb processed the immunoSEQ multiplex PCR reads anew with MiXCR; each CDR3 protein has one entry. Of roughly 100,000 distinct CDR3 sequences in the sample, approximately 95% were seen once. This entry comes from a study of CD8 T cells in Susac syndrome. Study-wide findings and caveats: In Susac syndrome, CD8+ expansion was highest in TEMRA and active disease.

The TCR comes from a human donor with Susac syndrome. The material sequenced was CD8+ T cells from PBMCs. J is TRBJ2-7 and V is TRBV4-3; 8 positions agree with TRBD2. The CDR3 DNA is TGCGCCAGCAGCCAAGGGACTAGCTGGTCCTACGAGCAGTACTTC. This sequence encodes CASSQGTSWSYEQYF.